The entry that follows covers one T cell receptor beta chain sequence. This clone came up a few times. There is no known antigen for this receptor. No much larger clone is present one base from it, and per-base qualities are unavailable. This entry comes from a study of siplizumab effects on memory and regulatory T cells (dated by TCRdb to 2018 to 2020). In terms of the full investigation: The study examined how the anti-CD2 antibody siplizumab affects alloreactive T-cell subsets in allogeneic mixed lymphocyte reactions built from human PBMCs. Broad study findings and their caveats: The suppressive function of proliferating Tregs from siplizumab cultures was not functionally confirmed. Siplizumab significantly reduced the cumulative frequency of alloreactive sequences traceable to unstimulated CD4+ memory T cells. Because sequences below about 10^-5 frequency were poorly captured, only a minor fraction of alloreactive clones could be mapped to unstimulated subsets. Compared with memory T cells, unstimulated naive T cells appeared more diverse, and naive cells seemed to make a substantial contribution to the alloresponse. A naive or memory phenotype could not be assigned to roughly 75-95% of proliferating CD4+ or CD8+ clones. Among mappable alloreactive CD4+ clones, an average Treg-derived fraction of roughly 70% was observed with siplizumab, compared with roughly 27% in control reactions.

Sorted unstimulated T cells, along with proliferating T cells recovered from mixed lymphocyte reactions, underwent TCRbeta CDR3 sequencing. Fresh whole blood from over 8 HLA-typed healthy donors was used to isolate PBMCs. Taken from the germline V gene, the CDR1 and CDR2 loops are SGHRS and YFSETQ. The CDR3 contains 16 residues, cysteine and phenylalanine counted. The read is trimmed to its CDR3 DNA, 48 bases read in frame from base 1. Relative to germline, V is missing 0 bases and J is missing 4 bases, with 6 bases of the junction outside any gene match. The library relied on the immunoSEQ multiplex PCR assay. Some 100,000 TCR templates per sample were assayed by the deep sequencing platform. Genomic DNA extracted from sorted T cells was used for TCRbeta CDR3 sequencing. On the authors' methods: Clonal analysis of TCRbeta CDR3 data was done in the R programming language. Alloreactive CD4+ and CD8+ clones were identified by comparing unstimulated samples to CFSE-low samples taken after the reaction. Regulatory or non-regulatory origin of alloreactive CD4+ clones was assigned by matching sequences to the sorted unstimulated Treg and non-Treg repertoires. What TCRdb holds here is the immuneACCESS table cut down to in-frame rearrangements. Part of the clones is not present; checked against another copy, under half of the missing clones reflect an unresolved V gene, and the others are unexplained. V and J calls and clone size are those listed in that table; D and trimming were worked out from the DNA. A total of about 100,000 clones appear in this sample, 92% of them only once. The ten most abundant clones make up approximately 1.2% of the sample.

This clonotype was sampled from a human donor in good health. The receptor chain draws on TRBV5-1 and TRBJ2-5, and 10 junctional nucleotides match TRBD2. Sequencing used CD4+ T cells sorted from blood. The DNA sequence is TGCGCCAGCAGCTTGGACGATAGACTAGCGGGAGAGACCCAGTACTTC. It translates to CASSLDDRLAGETQYF.